This TCR beta chain comes out of a study of T-cell reconstitution after alpha-beta-depleted transplantation in children. The ends were cut back, 2 bases at V and 2 bases at J, with 8 bases in the middle. CDR3 size: 14 residues. The V gene's germline CDR1 is SGHKS and CDR2 YYEKEE (reference sequence). Unique molecular identifiers were built into the TCRbeta library. TCRdb called the PCR reads again in MiXCR, with one record for every CDR3 protein. This table has 670,000 or so distinct CDR3 sequences, 10% to 15% appearing once. This clonotype was seen a few times. The chain employs TRBV5-5 and TRBJ1-5; D is undetermined. The sequenced sample was PBMCs, obtained before TCRalphabeta/CD19-depleted stem cell transplant. The source of this sequence is a girl between 2 and 10 years old with congenital amegakaryocytic thrombocytopenia, due to receive a stem cell transplant. The CDR3 coding sequence is TGTGCCAGCAGCTTTAAGACGGGCAATCAGCCCCAGCATTTT. Its translation: CASSFKTGNQPQHF.